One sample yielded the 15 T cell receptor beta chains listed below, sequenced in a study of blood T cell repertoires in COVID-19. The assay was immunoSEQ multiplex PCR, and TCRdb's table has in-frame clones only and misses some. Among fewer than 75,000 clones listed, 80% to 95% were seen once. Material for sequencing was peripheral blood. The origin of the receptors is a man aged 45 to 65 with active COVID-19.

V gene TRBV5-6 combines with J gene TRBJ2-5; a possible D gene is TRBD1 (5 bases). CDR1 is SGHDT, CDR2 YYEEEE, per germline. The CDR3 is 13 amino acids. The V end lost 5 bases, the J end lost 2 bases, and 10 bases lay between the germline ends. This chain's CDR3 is CASSPTGQETQYF. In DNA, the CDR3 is TGTGCCAGCAGTCCTACAGGTCAAGAGACCCAGTACTTC. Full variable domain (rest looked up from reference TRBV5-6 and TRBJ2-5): DAGVTQSPTHLIKTRGQQVTLRCSPKSGHDTVSWYQQALGQGPQFIFQYYEEEERQRGNFPDRFSGHQFPNYSSELNVNALLLGDSALYLCASSPTGQETQYFGPGTRLLVL.

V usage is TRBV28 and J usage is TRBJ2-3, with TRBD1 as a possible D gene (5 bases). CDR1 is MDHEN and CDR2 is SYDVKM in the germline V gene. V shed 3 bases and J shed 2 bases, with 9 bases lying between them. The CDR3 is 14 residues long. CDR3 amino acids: CASSFDSVTDTQYF. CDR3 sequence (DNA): TGTGCCAGCAGTTTTGACAGTGTCACAGATACGCAGTATTTT.

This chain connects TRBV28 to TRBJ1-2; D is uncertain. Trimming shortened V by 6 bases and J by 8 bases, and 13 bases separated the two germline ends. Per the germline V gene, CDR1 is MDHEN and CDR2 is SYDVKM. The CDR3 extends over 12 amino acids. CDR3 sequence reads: CASSPRREGYTF. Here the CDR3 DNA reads TGTGCCAGCAGCCCACGTAGAGAAGGCTACACCTTC.

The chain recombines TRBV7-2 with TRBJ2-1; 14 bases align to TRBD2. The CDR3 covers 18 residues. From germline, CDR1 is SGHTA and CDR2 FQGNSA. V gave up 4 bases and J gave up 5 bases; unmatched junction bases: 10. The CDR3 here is CASSSRTSGRRGDNEQFF. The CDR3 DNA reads TGTGCCAGCAGCTCCCGGACTAGCGGGAGGAGGGGAGACAATGAGCAGTTCTTC.

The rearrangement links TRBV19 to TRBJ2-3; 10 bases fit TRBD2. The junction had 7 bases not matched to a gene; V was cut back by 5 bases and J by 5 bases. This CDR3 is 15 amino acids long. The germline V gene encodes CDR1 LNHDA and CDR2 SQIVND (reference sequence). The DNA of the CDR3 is TGTGCCAGTAGTCCGCTAGCGGGAGTGATAGATACGCAGTATTTT. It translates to CASSPLAGVIDTQYF.

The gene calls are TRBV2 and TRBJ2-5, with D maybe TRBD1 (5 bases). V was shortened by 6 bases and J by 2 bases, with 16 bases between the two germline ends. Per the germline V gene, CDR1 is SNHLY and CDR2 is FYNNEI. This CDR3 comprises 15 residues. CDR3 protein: CASSNDRQLQETQYF. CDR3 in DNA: TGTGCCAGCAGCAACGACCGACAGCTACAAGAGACCCAGTACTTC.

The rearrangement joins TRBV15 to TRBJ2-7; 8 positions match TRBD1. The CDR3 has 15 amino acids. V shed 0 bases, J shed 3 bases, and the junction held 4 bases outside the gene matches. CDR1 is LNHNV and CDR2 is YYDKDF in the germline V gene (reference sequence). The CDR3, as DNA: TGTGCCACCAGCAGAGACCTAACAGGGGGCTACGAGCAGTACTTC. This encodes CATSRDLTGGYEQYF.

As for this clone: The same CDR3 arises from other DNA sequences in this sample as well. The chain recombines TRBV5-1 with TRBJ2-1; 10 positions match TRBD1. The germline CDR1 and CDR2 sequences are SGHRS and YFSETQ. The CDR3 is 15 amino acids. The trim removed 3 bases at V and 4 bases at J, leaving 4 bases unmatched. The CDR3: CASSSGTGAYNEQFF. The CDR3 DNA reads TGCGCCAGCAGCTCCGGGACAGGGGCTTACAATGAGCAGTTCTTC.

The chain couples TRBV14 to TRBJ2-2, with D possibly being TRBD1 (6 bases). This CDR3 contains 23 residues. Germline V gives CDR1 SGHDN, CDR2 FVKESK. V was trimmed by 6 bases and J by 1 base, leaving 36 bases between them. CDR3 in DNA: TGTGCCAGCAGTACCTCGCTCTTACCTGACAGGTCCCCCCGAAGGTGGAACACCGGGGAGCTGTTTTTT. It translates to CASSTSLLPDRSPRRWNTGELFF.

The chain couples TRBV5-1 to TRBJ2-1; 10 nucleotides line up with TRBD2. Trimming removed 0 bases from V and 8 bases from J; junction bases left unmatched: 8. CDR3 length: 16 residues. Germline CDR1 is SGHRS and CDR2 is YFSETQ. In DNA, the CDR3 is TGCGCCAGCAGCTTGGTCGCTAGCGGGAGTAAGGATGAGCAGTTCTTC. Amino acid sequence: CASSLVASGSKDEQFF. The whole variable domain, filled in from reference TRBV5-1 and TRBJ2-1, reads KAGVTQTPRYLIKTRGQQVTLSCSPISGHRSVSWYQQTPGQGLQFLFEYFSETQRNKGNFPGRFSGRQFSNSRSEMNVSTLELGDSALYLCASSLVASGSKDEQFFGPGTRLTVL.

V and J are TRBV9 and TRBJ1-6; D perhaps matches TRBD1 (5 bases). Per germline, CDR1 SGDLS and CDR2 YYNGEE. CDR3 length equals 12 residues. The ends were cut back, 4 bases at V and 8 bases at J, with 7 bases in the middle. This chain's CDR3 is CASSTRDSPLHF. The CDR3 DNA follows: TGTGCCAGCAGCACCAGGGATTCACCCCTCCACTTT.

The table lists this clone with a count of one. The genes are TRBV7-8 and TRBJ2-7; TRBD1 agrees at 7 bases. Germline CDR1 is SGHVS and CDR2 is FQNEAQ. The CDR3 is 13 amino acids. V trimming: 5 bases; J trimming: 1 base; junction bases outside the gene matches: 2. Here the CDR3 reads CASSRDRSYEQYF. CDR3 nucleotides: TGTGCCAGCAGCCGGGACAGATCCTACGAGCAGTACTTC. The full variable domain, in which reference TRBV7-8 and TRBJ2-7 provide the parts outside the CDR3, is GAGVSQSPRYKVAKRGQDVALRCDPISGHVSLFWYQQALGQGPEFLTYFQNEAQLDKSGLPSDRFFAERPEGSVSTLKIQRTQQEDSAVYLCASSRDRSYEQYFGPGTRLTVT.

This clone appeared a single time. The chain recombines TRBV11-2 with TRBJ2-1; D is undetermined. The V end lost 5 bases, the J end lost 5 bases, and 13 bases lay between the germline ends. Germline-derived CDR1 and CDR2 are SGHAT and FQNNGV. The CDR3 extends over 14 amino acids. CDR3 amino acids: CASSTTTLNNEQFF. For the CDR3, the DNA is TGTGCCAGCAGCACGACGACACTTAACAATGAGCAGTTCTTC.

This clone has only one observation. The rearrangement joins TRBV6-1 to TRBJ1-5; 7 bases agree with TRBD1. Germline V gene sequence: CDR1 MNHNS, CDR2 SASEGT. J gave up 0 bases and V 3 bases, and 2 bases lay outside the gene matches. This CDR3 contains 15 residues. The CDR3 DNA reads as TGTGCCAGCAGTGACAGGGGGAATAGCAATCAGCCCCAGCATTTT. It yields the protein CASSDRGNSNQPQHF.

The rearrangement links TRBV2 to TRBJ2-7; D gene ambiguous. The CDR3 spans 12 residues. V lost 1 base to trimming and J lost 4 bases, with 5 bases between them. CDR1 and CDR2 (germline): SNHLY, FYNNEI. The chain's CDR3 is CASSEGLYEQYF. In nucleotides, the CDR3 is TGTGCCAGCAGTGAAGGGCTTTACGAGCAGTACTTC.